The rows below give T cell receptor beta chains drawn from one sample of a study of blood T cell repertoires in COVID-19. The repertoire was sequenced with immunoSEQ multiplex PCR; TCRdb's copy has only in-frame clones and lacks some. The sample carries approximately 75,000 clones, roughly four fifths recorded once. Sequencing was carried out using peripheral blood. The source of these receptors is a human donor in a cohort sampled during active COVID-19. The CDR3 runs from the conserved cysteine through the conserved F or W. A D gene is named only where the DNA matches it firmly. Part of the rows lack a size; the others show once, few, many or a class for expanded clones.

D	length	size	V	J	DNA	CDR3
-	18	once	TRBV7-2	TRBJ1-1	TGTGCCAGCAGCCCTTTACCACAGGGACTAGGGATGAACACTGAAGCTTTCTTT	CASSPLPQGLGMNTEAFF
-	12	-	TRBV6-6	TRBJ1-4	TGTGCCAGCAGTATGGACGGCCAGGGACTGTTTTTT	CASSMDGQGLFF
-	16	-	TRBV6-4	TRBJ2-1	TGTGCCAGCAGTGACTCGTCGGGGTTCTACTTCAATGAGCAGTTCTTC	CASSDSSGFYFNEQFF
TRBD1	14	-	TRBV2	TRBJ1-4	TGTGCCAGCAGCTGGACAGGGGAGGATGAAAAACTGTTTTTT	CASSWTGEDEKLFF
TRBD2	17	-	TRBV19	TRBJ2-3	TGTGCCAGTAGCGTTGGGCTAGCGGGGGGCAGGGCAGATACGCAGTATTTT	CASSVGLAGGRADTQYF
-	11	-	TRBV18	TRBJ1-1	TGTGCCAGCTCACTCGGCACTGAAGCTTTCTTT	CASSLGTEAFF
TRBD1	12	once	TRBV6-5	TRBJ2-7	TGTGCCAGCAGCTATACAGGGGACGAGCAGTACTTC	CASSYTGDEQYF
-	14	-	TRBV9	TRBJ2-1	TGTGCCAGCAGCGTAGCTCTCCGAGGCTATGAGCAGTTCTTC	CASSVALRGYEQFF
TRBD2	13	-	TRBV12-3/TRBV12-4	TRBJ2-5	TGTGCCAGCAGCCCACTAGCGAGTGAGACCCAGTACTTC	CASSPLASETQYF
-	14	-	TRBV6-5	TRBJ1-5	TGTGCCAGCAGTTACAGAGGTACTAATCAGCCCCAGCATTTT	CASSYRGTNQPQHF